Below, one T cell receptor beta chain is given with its context. A few counts support this clone. Its antigen is unknown. It has no much larger one-base neighbor in the sample; base qualities were not kept. V sheds 4 bases and J sheds 0 bases, leaving 10 bases between their ends. The germline V gene (reference sequence) supplies CDR1 LNHDA and CDR2 SQIVND. The CDR3 spans 14 residues, from the cysteine through the phenylalanine. Only the CDR3 DNA stays, 42 bases, in frame from base 1. To sequence the TCRbeta CDR3 region, genomic DNA was isolated from the sorted cells. The immunoSEQ Assay was used for sequencing of TCRbeta CDR3 regions. The source is immuneACCESS, and TCRdb retained only in-frame sequences with V and J called. Part of the clones is not carried over; for the studies checked, unresolved V genes explain less than half of this, and the remainder is unexplained. The sample yields nearly 60,000 clones; roughly four fifths were counted once. About 0.8% of the sample comes from the top ten.

The data were taken from a study of OX40 agonist ivuxolimab in advanced cancers. Regarding the complete study: Ivuxolimab was a fully human IgG2 agonistic monoclonal antibody targeting the costimulatory receptor OX40 (CD134). Intravenous ivuxolimab was administered to patients every 2 weeks at six dose levels: 0.01, 0.1, 0.3, 1.5, 3 and 10 mg/kg. Of the 52 patients in dose escalation, some 20 had hepatocellular carcinoma, about 15 had melanoma, 9 had renal cell carcinoma and 9 had head and neck cancer. In the dose-escalation cohort, more than 75% of patients were male, and the mean age was approximately 60 years, with a range of roughly 20 to 85. Patients were allowed to have had prior anti-PD-1, anti-PD-L1 or anti-CTLA-4 therapy, and 30% to 40% of the dose-escalation patients had previously received checkpoint inhibitors. Partial responses were achieved by three dose-escalation patients, of whom one had hepatocellular carcinoma and two had cutaneous melanoma. Peripheral TCRbeta sequencing was intended to test whether TCR sequence diversity was altered and clonal T-cell expansion was caused by ivuxolimab. The paper describes the monotherapy dose-escalation part (N = 52 patients) of the phase I trial of ivuxolimab. Overall study outcomes, separate from this receptor: The antigen specificity of the clonally expanded peripheral T cells was not determined. In the 0.1-3.0 mg/kg groups, partial responders had among the lowest normalized peripheral clonal expansion, particularly in CD8+ T cells. After ivuxolimab, expanded clones were on average more numerous among CD8+ T cells than among CD4+ T cells. At doses of 0.1 to 3.0 mg/kg, clonal expansion of both CD4+ and CD8+ T cells in blood was seen between baseline and week 6. Low levels of normalized T-cell clonal expansion were also seen in some patients who did not respond.

The trial excluded patients who had a history of autoimmune disease or who were on systemic immunosuppression. Peripheral blood for TCR sequencing was collected from all dose cohorts at baseline, on cycle 4 day 1, and on cycle 7 day 1. Samples came from an open-label, multicenter, first-in-human phase I dose-escalation trial of ivuxolimab. The trial enrolled adults with locally advanced or metastatic head and neck squamous cell, hepatocellular, melanoma or renal cell carcinoma. Before TCR sequencing, CD4+ T cells and CD8+ T cells from peripheral blood were sorted into separate populations. Material: CD4+ or CD8+ T cells sorted from blood, obtained in a trial of the OX40 agonist ivuxolimab. The rearranged segments are TRBV19 and TRBJ2-7, with TRBD2 tentatively as D gene (6 bases match). This TCR came from an adult with an advanced solid tumor such as melanoma, head and neck, liver or kidney cancer. The CDR3 region: CASSTTGDSYEQYF. The nucleotides are TGTGCCAGTAGTACCACGGGAGACTCCTACGAGCAGTACTTC. Joined to the reference TRBV19 and TRBJ2-7 proteins, this CDR3 gives the full variable domain: DGGITQSPKYLFRKEGQNVTLSCEQNLNHDAMYWYRQDPGQGLRLIYYSQIVNDFQKGDIAEGYSVSREKKESFPLTVTSAQKNPTAFYLCASSTTGDSYEQYFGPGTRLTVT.